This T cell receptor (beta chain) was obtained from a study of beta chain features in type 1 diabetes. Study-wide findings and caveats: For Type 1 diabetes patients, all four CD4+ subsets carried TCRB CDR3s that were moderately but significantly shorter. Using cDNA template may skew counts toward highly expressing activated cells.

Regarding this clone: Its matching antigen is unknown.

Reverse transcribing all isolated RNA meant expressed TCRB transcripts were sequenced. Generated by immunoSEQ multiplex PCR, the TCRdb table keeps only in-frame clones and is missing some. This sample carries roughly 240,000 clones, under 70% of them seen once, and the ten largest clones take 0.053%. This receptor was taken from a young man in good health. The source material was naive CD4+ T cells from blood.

CDR3 sequence reads: CAWSVQGTWAKNIQYF. Here the CDR3 DNA reads TGTGCCTGGAGTGTACAAGGGACCTGGGCCAAAAACATTCAGTACTTC. This chain connects TRBV30 to TRBJ2-4; D may be TRBD1 or TRBD2 (5 bases each). The V and J ends lost 0 bases and 1 base respectively, with 13 bases between them. The CDR3 extends over 16 amino acids. CDR1 GTSNPN and CDR2 SVGIG come from the germline V gene (reference sequence).